This TCR beta chain comes out of a study of T-cell reconstitution after alpha-beta-depleted transplantation in children. Many counts were recorded for this clonotype. This CDR3 is 14 amino acids long. Germline assignment: CDR1 SGHKS and CDR2 YYEKEE (reference sequence). V was cut by 5 bases and J by 2 bases, with 14 bases left in between. Construction of the TCRbeta library involved unique molecular identifiers. TCRdb reprocessed the PCR reads via MiXCR and lists one record per CDR3 protein. Counted here are 500,000 to 600,000 distinct CDR3 sequences, around 16% occurring once; the ten biggest clones make up approximately 3%.

The rearrangement links TRBV5-5 to TRBJ2-7, with D tentatively TRBD1 (6 bases). The sample was PBMCs from the stem cell graft donor, taken from the stem cell graft. This sequence was found in a human donor who donated a stem cell graft to a child with acute lymphoblastic leukemia. The CDR3 region has the DNA TGTGCCAGCAGGCAAAACAGGGAAGCCTACGAGCAGTACTTC. It yields the protein CASRQNREAYEQYF.